Listed below are T cell receptor beta chains from one sample, sequenced in a study of T cell responses to AZD1222 COVID-19 vaccine. Measured with immunoSEQ multiplex PCR; TCRdb has only the in-frame clones, and not every one. The sample comprises 120,000 to 150,000 clones, about 91% of which are singletons, and about 4% rests with the top ten. The sequenced sample was peripheral blood, obtained 28 days after the second AZD1222 dose. The receptors come from an adult who received the AZD1222 COVID-19 vaccine. CDR3s include the opening cysteine and the closing phenylalanine or tryptophan. D genes are given only for firm matches. Expanded clones are given a class, and other clones once, few, many or no size at all.

cdr3_length,v_call,clone_size,d_call,j_call,cdr3_aa,cdr3_nt
16,TRBV6-2/TRBV6-3,.,.,TRBJ1-6,CASTPQGSSYNSPLHF,TGTGCCAGCACCCCACAGGGCAGCTCCTATAATTCACCCCTCCACTTT
13,TRBV5-1,.,TRBD1,TRBJ1-1,CASIRDRGTEAFF,TGCGCCAGCATCCGGGACAGGGGCACTGAAGCTTTCTTT
14,TRBV30,many,.,TRBJ2-7,CAWSVPYPPYEQYF,TGTGCCTGGAGTGTACCATATCCCCCCTACGAGCAGTACTTC
11,TRBV2,once,.,TRBJ2-5,CASSEAKTQYF,TGTGCCAGCAGTGAGGCGAAGACCCAGTACTTC
16,TRBV4-3,.,TRBD1,TRBJ2-4,CASSQVQGAYKNIQYF,TGCGCCAGCAGCCAAGTCCAGGGGGCATACAAAAACATTCAGTACTTC
14,TRBV19,.,.,TRBJ1-1,CASSLLKQGVEAFF,TGTGCCAGTAGTCTTCTCAAACAGGGAGTCGAAGCTTTCTTT
16,TRBV15,.,.,TRBJ2-7,CATSREGDITSYEQYF,TGTGCCACCAGCAGAGAGGGAGACATTACCTCCTACGAGCAGTACTTC
13,TRBV7-3,once,TRBD2,TRBJ2-7,CASSLVAGGEQYF,TGTGCCAGCAGCTTGGTAGCGGGAGGCGAGCAGTACTTC
14,TRBV13,.,.,TRBJ2-3,CASSLSWGADTQYF,TGTGCCAGCAGCCTCTCCTGGGGTGCCGATACGCAGTATTTT
13,TRBV25-1,.,.,TRBJ1-1,CASSEVMNTEAFF,TGTGCCAGCAGTGAAGTAATGAACACTGAAGCTTTCTTT
17,TRBV5-1,.,.,TRBJ1-3,CASSFEPGGRIGNTIYF,TGCGCCAGCAGCTTCGAGCCGGGGGGACGGATTGGAAACACCATATATTTT
14,TRBV11-2,.,.,TRBJ1-1,CASSSRGQLAEAFF,TGTGCCAGCAGCTCCCGAGGACAACTAGCTGAAGCTTTCTTT
15,TRBV2,.,.,TRBJ1-1,CASSEGGRGNTEAFF,TGTGCCAGCAGTGAGGGGGGGCGCGGGAACACTGAAGCTTTCTTT
14,TRBV2,.,TRBD1,TRBJ1-1,CASSIQGASPEAFF,TGTGCCAGCAGTATACAGGGGGCCTCACCTGAAGCTTTCTTT
12,TRBV29-1,.,.,TRBJ2-1,CSAFHGRNEQFF,TGCAGCGCCTTCCATGGGAGGAATGAGCAGTTCTTC
15,TRBV5-1,.,.,TRBJ1-3,CASSLTGRRGNTIYF,TGCGCCAGCAGCTTGACAGGGCGGAGGGGAAACACCATATATTTT
11,TRBV13,.,.,TRBJ2-3,CASSFTDTQYF,TGTGCCAGCAGCTTCACAGATACGCAGTATTTT
16,TRBV27,.,TRBD1,TRBJ1-5,CASSPGTGSYNQPQHF,TGTGCCAGCAGCCCTGGGACAGGGAGTTACAATCAGCCCCAGCATTTT
14,TRBV30,.,.,TRBJ2-7,CAWRGRGPSYEQYF,TGTGCCTGGAGGGGAAGGGGCCCCTCCTACGAGCAGTACTTC
17,TRBV7-2,.,TRBD2,TRBJ2-7,CASSLVRLAGVFYEQYF,TGTGCCAGCAGCTTAGTTAGGCTAGCGGGGGTTTTCTACGAGCAGTACTTC
10,TRBV10-3,.,.,TRBJ2-7,CATNRDEQYF,TGTGCCACCAACAGGGACGAGCAGTACTTC
15,TRBV14,.,.,TRBJ2-5,CASNPRGAPQETQYF,TGTGCCAGCAATCCACGGGGGGCACCGCAAGAGACCCAGTACTTC
15,TRBV7-9,.,TRBD2,TRBJ2-7,CASSQLLLGTSGEYF,TGTGCCAGCAGCCAGCTTCTGTTGGGGACTAGCGGCGAGTACTTC
18,TRBV21-1,.,.,TRBJ2-1,CASSNDSGGAEGYNEQFF,TGTGCCAGCAGCAATGATAGCGGGGGGGCCGAGGGTTACAATGAGCAGTTCTTC
14,TRBV30,.,TRBD2,TRBJ2-1,CACHVREGVNEQFF,TGTGCCTGCCATGTTAGGGAGGGCGTCAATGAGCAGTTCTTC
14,TRBV12-5,once,.,TRBJ1-1,CASGPGRGVAEAFF,TGTGCTAGTGGCCCTGGACGGGGGGTGGCTGAAGCTTTCTTT
17,TRBV6-6,.,.,TRBJ2-2,CASSLGGGTANTGELFF,TGTGCCAGCAGTCTAGGGGGGGGGACAGCGAACACCGGGGAGCTGTTTTTT
17,TRBV5-4,.,TRBD2,TRBJ2-3,CASSLAPSGGATDTQYF,TGTGCCAGCAGCTTGGCCCCTAGCGGGGGGGCAACAGATACGCAGTATTTT
16,TRBV7-6,.,TRBD2,TRBJ2-5,CASSLGTSGSPGTQYF,TGTGCCAGCAGCTTGGGGACTAGCGGGAGTCCTGGGACCCAGTACTTC
14,TRBV5-4,.,TRBD1,TRBJ1-2,CASSHPTGGGGYTF,TGTGCCAGCAGCCATCCTACAGGGGGCGGCGGCTACACCTTC
14,TRBV7-3,.,.,TRBJ2-5,CASSLNPNGALLDF,TGTGCCAGCAGCTTAAACCCGAATGGGGCTCTTTTGGACTTC
16,TRBV3-1/TRBV3-2,.,.,TRBJ2-1,CASSQVPGGSYNEQFF,TGTGCCAGCAGCCAAGTTCCCGGGGGTTCTTACAATGAGCAGTTCTTC
16,TRBV19,.,.,TRBJ2-5,CASSISVGGSGETQYF,TGTGCCAGTAGTATTTCTGTGGGGGGATCCGGAGAGACCCAGTACTTC